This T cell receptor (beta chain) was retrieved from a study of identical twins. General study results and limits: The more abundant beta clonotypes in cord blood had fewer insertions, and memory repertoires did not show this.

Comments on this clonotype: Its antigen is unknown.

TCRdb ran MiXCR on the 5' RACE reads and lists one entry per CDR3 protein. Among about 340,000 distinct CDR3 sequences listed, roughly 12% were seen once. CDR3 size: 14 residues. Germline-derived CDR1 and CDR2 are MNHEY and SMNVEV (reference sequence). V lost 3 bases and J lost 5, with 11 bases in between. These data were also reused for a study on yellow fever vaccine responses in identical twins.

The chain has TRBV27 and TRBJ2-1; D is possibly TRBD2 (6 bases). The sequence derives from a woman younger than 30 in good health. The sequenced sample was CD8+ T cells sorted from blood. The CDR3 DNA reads TGTGCCAGCAGTTTTCTAGCGAACAACAATGAGCAGTTCTTC. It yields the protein CASSFLANNNEQFF.